The 10 T cell receptor beta chains presented below share a single source sample, sequenced in a study of blood T cell repertoires in COVID-19. TCRdb's copy holds only in-frame clones and misses some; the assay was immunoSEQ multiplex PCR. The table lists hundreds of thousands of clones, around 87% of them singletons. Sequencing was performed on peripheral blood. The source of these receptors is a woman aged 50 to 65 who had recovered from COVID-19.

The chain recombines TRBV9 with TRBJ2-1, with 8 bases identical to TRBD2. The CDR3 runs 16 residues. J gave up 3 bases and V 4 bases, and 9 bases lay outside the gene matches. Germline V lookup: CDR1 SGDLS, CDR2 YYNGEE. The chain's CDR3 is CASSKEGGGFYNEQFF. CDR3 sequence (DNA): TGTGCCAGCAGCAAAGAGGGCGGGGGGTTCTACAATGAGCAGTTCTTC.

The chain joins TRBV5-4 to TRBJ2-5; D possibly corresponds to TRBD1 (6 bases). Germline CDR1 is SGHNT and CDR2 is YYREEE (reference sequence). The ends were cut back, 4 bases at V and 3 bases at J, with 16 bases in the middle. The CDR3 runs 15 residues. The CDR3 sequence: CASSLTGTIEETQYF. The DNA for the CDR3 is TGTGCCAGCAGCCTGACCGGGACAATTGAAGAGACCCAGTACTTC.

The V call is TRBV19, the J call TRBJ1-1; 9 bases map to TRBD1. The germline V gene encodes CDR1 LNHDA and CDR2 SQIVND (reference sequence). This CDR3 comprises 17 residues. Trimming cost V 6 bases and J 4 bases; bases outside gene matches: 15. The CDR3 loop is CASRSGTGYSLVTEAFF. The CDR3 DNA is TGTGCCAGTAGGTCCGGGACAGGGTATTCACTAGTCACTGAAGCTTTCTTT.

The V gene is TRBV12-5, the J gene TRBJ2-2, with no clear D. The CDR3 spans 12 residues. Deletions cut 5 bases from V and 7 bases from J, with 8 bases between. CDR1 is LGHNT and CDR2 is FRNRAP in the germline V gene. As DNA, the CDR3 is TGTGCTAGTGGTCCTAACGTCGGGGAGCTGTTTTTT. Encoded protein: CASGPNVGELFF.

The table lists this clone with a count of one. The rearrangement links TRBV5-1 to TRBJ1-5; D is possibly TRBD1 (6 bases). V was cut by 4 bases and J by 3 bases, with 11 bases left in between. The CDR3 runs to 14 residues. Germline loops: CDR1 SGHRS, CDR2 YFSETQ. The CDR3 DNA is TGCGCCAGCAGCGAGGGGGTGAACAATCAGCCCCAGCATTTT. This encodes CASSEGVNNQPQHF.

This clone has only one observation. V usage is TRBV5-1 and J usage is TRBJ1-1; D remains unclear. Germline V gene data show CDR1 as SGHRS and CDR2 as YFSETQ. Trimming pared 4 bases from V and 0 bases from J, leaving 13 bases between. The CDR3 loop spans 15 amino acids. CDR3 in DNA: TGCGCCAGCAGCCTAGTGCCAGATATGAACACTGAAGCTTTCTTT. It encodes CASSLVPDMNTEAFF.

This clone has just a few counts. A junction end diverges from the germline sequence, so it may reflect a read error. The chain carries TRBV7-3 and TRBJ2-7; no reliable D call. Germline V lookup: CDR1 SGHTA, CDR2 FQGTGA. This CDR3 has 13 amino acids. CDR3 loop: CASSLRQAYKQYF. For the CDR3, the DNA is TGTGCCAGCAGCTTAAGGCAGGCCTACAAGCAGTACTTC.

The genes are TRBV7-9 and TRBJ1-2; D is possibly TRBD1 (5 bases). The CDR3 is 12 residues long. With 10 bases removed from V and 2 bases from J, the gap between germline ends came to 11 bases. Per germline, CDR1 SEHNR and CDR2 FQNEAQ (reference sequence). CDR3 protein: CAIPGQNYGYTF. The CDR3 coding sequence is TGTGCCATCCCCGGACAAAACTATGGCTACACCTTC.

The CDR3 sequence is CSGTAMTEAFF. In nucleotides, the CDR3 is TGCAGCGGTACCGCTATGACTGAAGCTTTCTTT. The V gene is TRBV29-1, the J gene TRBJ1-1; D call uncertain. V was shortened by 7 bases and J by 5 bases, with 11 bases between the two germline ends. This CDR3 comprises 11 residues. Germline loops: CDR1 SQVTM, CDR2 ANQGSEA.

V is TRBV7-9 and J is TRBJ1-1, with unresolved D. Trimming removed 5 bases from V and 7 bases from J, with 8 bases in between. From germline, CDR1 is SEHNR and CDR2 FQNEAQ (reference sequence). The CDR3 is 11 amino acids. In DNA form, the CDR3 reads TGTGCCAGCAGCCGGGGTCTTGAAGCTTTCTTT. The encoded protein is CASSRGLEAFF.